These 21 T cell receptor beta chains were all obtained from the same sample, sequenced in a study of T cell changes during pregnancy in multiple sclerosis. Clones were read by immunoSEQ multiplex PCR, and TCRdb kept only the in-frame ones, dropping some. The data show roughly 75,000 clones, about 89% seen once. The sample here was peripheral blood, taken before pregnancy. The receptor set was obtained from a female donor with multiple sclerosis, enrolled in a pregnancy study.

This chain connects TRBV10-3 to TRBJ2-3; TRBD2 aligns across 7 bases. V was pared by 5 bases and J by 3 bases, with 2 bases of the junction left unmatched. CDR3 length: 13 amino acids. CDR1 is ENHRY and CDR2 is SYGVKD in the germline V gene. CDR3 loop: CAISSGTTDTQYF. DNA of the CDR3: TGTGCCATCAGTAGCGGGACTACAGATACGCAGTATTTT.

V and J are TRBV9 and TRBJ2-2, with 8 bases fitting TRBD2. The CDR3 spans 16 residues. Germline lookup yields CDR1 SGDLS and CDR2 YYNGEE. The ends lost 4 bases at V and 7 bases at J; junction bases unmatched: 12. In DNA, the CDR3 is TGTGCCAGCAGCCCCTCCGGGGGGGGGAGTATCGGGGAGCTGTTTTTT. Encoded protein: CASSPSGGGSIGELFF. Based on the CDR3 plus reference TRBV9 and TRBJ2-2, the full variable domain is DSGVTQTPKHLITATGQRVTLRCSPRSGDLSVYWYQQSLDQGLQFLIQYYNGEERAKGNILERFSAQQFPDLHSELNLSSLELGDSALYFCASSPSGGGSIGELFFGEGSRLTVL.

The chain recombines TRBV30 with TRBJ2-7; maybe TRBD1 (5 bases). The V and J ends lost 1 base and 3 bases respectively, with 16 bases between them. Germline V gives CDR1 GTSNPN, CDR2 SVGIG (reference sequence). The CDR3 totals 15 residues. The CDR3 sequence is CAWSAVHRGGYEQYF. The CDR3 bases are TGTGCCTGGAGTGCCGTACATAGGGGCGGCTACGAGCAGTACTTC. The full variable domain, completed using reference TRBV30 and TRBJ2-7, is SQTIHQWPATLVQPVGSPLSLECTVEGTSNPNLYWYRQAAGRGLQLLFYSVGIGQISSEVPQNLSASRPQDRQFILSSKKLLLSDSGFYLCAWSAVHRGGYEQYFGPGTRLTVT.

This clone was seen only a few times. This chain joins TRBV10-3 and TRBJ2-2; D might be TRBD2 (5 bases). CDR3 size: 15 residues. V was clipped by 4 bases and J by 5 bases, with 14 bases between them. CDR1 and CDR2 from the germline V gene are ENHRY and SYGVKD. As DNA, the CDR3 is TGTGCCATCAGTGCCCGGGGTTCCCCAACCGGGGAGCTGTTTTTT. This gives the protein CAISARGSPTGELFF.

The genes are TRBV9 and TRBJ2-1; 7 bases are shared with TRBD2. The CDR3 runs to 16 residues. Germline V gene sequence: CDR1 SGDLS, CDR2 YYNGEE. The V gene end was trimmed by 0 bases and the J gene end by 10 bases; junction bases not matched to a gene: 13. The CDR3, as DNA: TGTGCCAGCAGCGTAGGCGGGGGTCATCCGCGGGAGGAGCAGTTCTTC. This sequence encodes CASSVGGGHPREEQFF.

As DNA, the CDR3 is TGTGCCAGCAGCCAGGAGATGACAGCCCATCAAGAGACCCAGTACTTC. Its translation: CASSQEMTAHQETQYF. The rearrangement joins TRBV5-6 to TRBJ2-5, with D possibly matching TRBD1 (5 bases). Germline lookup yields CDR1 SGHDT and CDR2 YYEEEE. The CDR3 length is 16 residues. V shed 4 bases and J shed 2 bases, with 18 bases lying between them.

This chain uses TRBV13 with TRBJ2-2, with D tentatively TRBD1 (6 bases). CDR3 length: 17 amino acids. V was cut by 1 base and J by 3 bases, with 15 bases left in between. CDR1 is PRHDT and CDR2 is FYEKMQ in the germline V gene (reference sequence). CDR3 sequence: CASSLVRARGYTGELFF. The CDR3 nucleotides are TGTGCCAGCAGCTTAGTCAGGGCAAGGGGGTACACCGGGGAGCTGTTTTTT.

The chain combines TRBV5-1 with TRBJ2-6; 7 bases are shared with TRBD2. The CDR3 spans 16 residues. Germline CDR1 SGHRS, CDR2 YFSETQ. The junction had 3 bases not matched to a gene; V was cut back by 3 bases and J by 0 bases. CDR3 residues: CASSWRGNSGANVLTF. The CDR3 region has the DNA TGCGCCAGCAGCTGGCGGGGGAACTCTGGGGCCAACGTCCTGACTTTC.

This clone has a single count. The V and J genes are TRBV7-6 and TRBJ2-1, with D tentatively TRBD1 (6 bases). The CDR3 has 18 amino acids. V shed 4 bases and J shed 5 bases, with 24 bases lying between them. Per germline, CDR1 SGHVS and CDR2 FNYEAQ. The CDR3 reads CASSYDARTEAYHNEQFF. The CDR3 nucleotides read TGTGCCAGCAGCTACGACGCAAGGACAGAGGCCTACCACAATGAGCAGTTCTTC.

The chain couples TRBV11-1 to TRBJ1-4, with a tentative D call TRBD1 (5 bases). Trimming took off 1 base at V and 2 bases at J, with 17 bases between the two ends. This CDR3 comprises 18 residues. Germline assignment: CDR1 SGHAT and CDR2 FQDESV (reference sequence). CDR3 amino acids: CASSLERGGSGTNEKLFF. The CDR3 bases are TGTGCCAGCAGCTTAGAGCGGGGGGGTTCGGGCACTAATGAAAAACTGTTTTTT.

This clone was detected only once. This chain connects TRBV6-5 to TRBJ2-5; the match to TRBD2 covers 15 bases. CDR3 length: 16 residues. From germline, CDR1 is MNHEY and CDR2 SVGAGI. J was trimmed by 5 bases and V by 4 bases; bases with no gene match: 5. The CDR3 region is CASSFSGTSGGETQYF. DNA of the CDR3: TGTGCCAGCAGTTTTTCCGGGACTAGCGGGGGGGAGACCCAGTACTTC.

Written as DNA, the CDR3 is TGTGCCAGCAGCTACCCAGGGGGGTTACACTACAATGAGCAGTTCTTC. It encodes CASSYPGGLHYNEQFF. This chain uses TRBV7-2 with TRBJ2-1; D is possibly TRBD1 (7 bases). Trimming pared 4 bases from V and 3 bases from J, leaving 16 bases between. The CDR3 spans 16 residues. Germline V gives CDR1 SGHTA, CDR2 FQGNSA.

This clone was counted once. This chain links TRBV27 with TRBJ2-2; possibly TRBD1 for D (6 bases). CDR3 length equals 13 residues. V was trimmed by 6 bases and J by 8 bases, leaving 13 bases between them. In germline, CDR1 is MNHEY, CDR2 SMNVEV (reference sequence). CDR3 nucleotide sequence: TGTGCCAGCAGCCACTGGGGGACAGGGGAGCTGTTTTTT. This codes for CASSHWGTGELFF.

The CDR3 region is CASKRLAGVSTDTQYF. CDR3 sequence (DNA): TGCGCCAGCAAGAGACTAGCGGGGGTTAGCACAGATACGCAGTATTTT. The gene calls are TRBV4-1 and TRBJ2-3; the match to TRBD2 covers 12 bases. The CDR3 is 16 residues long. Per the germline V gene, CDR1 is MGHRA and CDR2 is YSYEKL. V lost 7 bases and J lost 0; bases outside the gene matches: 5.

The chain links TRBV4-1 to TRBJ1-4; 11 bases align to TRBD1. V was pared by 3 bases and J by 8 bases, with 8 bases of the junction left unmatched. CDR3 length: 16 residues. Per germline, CDR1 MGHRA and CDR2 YSYEKL. CDR3 sequence: CASSQGGQGAWEKLFF. CDR3 in DNA: TGCGCCAGCAGCCAGGGCGGACAGGGGGCTTGGGAAAAACTGTTTTTT.

This chain links TRBV27 with TRBJ2-7, with D possibly being TRBD1 (5 bases). Looked up from germline, CDR1 is MNHEY and CDR2 is SMNVEV (reference sequence). The CDR3 is 16 amino acids. Trimming removed 5 bases at V and 1 base at J, with 18 bases between. The CDR3: CASSSLGAGISYEQYF. The CDR3 DNA sequence: TGTGCCAGCAGTAGTTTAGGGGCAGGGATATCCTACGAGCAGTACTTC.

This clone was observed once. The V call is TRBV5-4, the J call TRBJ2-3; D is unresolved. CDR3 length equals 15 residues. V gave up 5 bases and J gave up 7 bases, with 20 bases separating them. Germline CDR1 SGHNT, CDR2 YYREEE (reference sequence). The DNA for the CDR3 is TGTGCCAGCAGGTACTCACCCATCTCGGTCTATACGCAGTATTTT. Translated: CASRYSPISVYTQYF.

The chain employs TRBV27 and TRBJ1-4; D gene uncertain. The germline V gene encodes CDR1 MNHEY and CDR2 SMNVEV (reference sequence). The V and J ends lost 6 bases and 5 bases respectively, with 10 bases between them. This CDR3 is 13 amino acids long. CDR3 coding DNA: TGTGCCAGCAGACGACAAGAAAATGAAAAACTGTTTTTT. As protein: CASRRQENEKLFF.

The chain uses TRBV19 and TRBJ1-2; 7 nucleotides align to TRBD1. Per germline, CDR1 LNHDA and CDR2 SQIVND (reference sequence). This CDR3 is 13 amino acids long. The trim removed 4 bases at V and 2 bases at J, leaving 1 base unmatched. CDR3 sequence (DNA): TGTGCCAGTAGTACACAGGGGAACTATGGCTACACCTTC. Encoded protein: CASSTQGNYGYTF.

This clone was picked up a small number of times. The chain uses TRBV27 and TRBJ1-5; 8 positions match TRBD1. The CDR3 has 15 amino acids. Unmatched junction bases numbered 9, after V lost 4 bases and J lost 7 bases. In germline, CDR1 is MNHEY, CDR2 SMNVEV (reference sequence). The CDR3 loop reads CASSYSGGEGQPQHF. In nucleotides, the CDR3 is TGTGCCAGCAGTTATTCAGGGGGCGAAGGACAGCCCCAGCATTTT.

The chain couples TRBV6-6 to TRBJ2-7, with D hard to call. V lost 4 bases and J 3 bases, leaving 19 bases between the germline ends. Germline CDR1 MNHNY, CDR2 SVGAGI (reference sequence). The length of the CDR3 is 16 residues. CDR3 region: CASSLGSFRQLYEQYF. The CDR3 DNA sequence: TGTGCCAGCAGTTTGGGCAGTTTTAGGCAGCTCTACGAGCAGTACTTC.